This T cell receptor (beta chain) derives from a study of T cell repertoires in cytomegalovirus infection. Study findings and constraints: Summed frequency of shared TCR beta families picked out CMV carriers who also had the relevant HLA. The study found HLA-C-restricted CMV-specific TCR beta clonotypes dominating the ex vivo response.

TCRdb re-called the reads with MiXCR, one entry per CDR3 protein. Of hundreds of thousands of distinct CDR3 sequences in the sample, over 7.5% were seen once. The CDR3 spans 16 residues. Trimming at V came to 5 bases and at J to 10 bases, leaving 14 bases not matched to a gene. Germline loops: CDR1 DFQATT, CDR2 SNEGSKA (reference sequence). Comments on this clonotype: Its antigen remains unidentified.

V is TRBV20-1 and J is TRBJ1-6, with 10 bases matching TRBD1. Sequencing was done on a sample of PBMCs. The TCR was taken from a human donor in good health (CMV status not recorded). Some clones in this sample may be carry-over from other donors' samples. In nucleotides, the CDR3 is TGCAGTGCTCACAAGACGACAGGGGGCGCGGGATCACCCCTCCACTTT. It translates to CSAHKTTGGAGSPLHF.